This T cell receptor beta chain comes out of a study of blood T cells in healthy people across ages. The study's findings and limits: More naive CD4+ cells and higher diversity were found in long-lived than in aged donors.

A few counts support this clonotype. Its antigen is as yet unknown. The study drew donors from healthy Caucasian individuals in Russia aged roughly 6 to 95. Isolated PBMCs totaled at least 6 million in each sample. PCR was performed a second time for about 6 to 11 cycles using a sample-barcoded 5' primer and a J-beta primer mix. Each cDNA molecule received a tag from a template-switch adaptor that had 12 random nucleotides. TCRdb called the 5' RACE reads again in MiXCR, with one record for every CDR3 protein. The sample records about 730,000 distinct CDR3 sequences, approximately 39% being singletons. V shed 6 bases and J shed 4 bases, with 18 bases lying between them. The CDR3 is 15 amino acids.

Input material: blood. The sequence came from a woman aged 60-75 years in good health. The V and J genes are TRBV12-3 or TRBV12-4 and TRBJ1-1; a possible D gene is TRBD1 (6 bases). In nucleotides, the CDR3 is TGTGCCAGCAGCGTCCCACGGGGGGCGCGCACTGAAGCTTTCTTT. This encodes CASSVPRGARTEAFF.